This T cell receptor (beta chain) was observed in a study of tumor-infiltrating lymphocytes in primary liver carcinoma. The germline V gene encodes CDR1 SGDLS and CDR2 YYNGEE. The CDR3 extends over 17 amino acids. After removal of 0 bases from V and 8 bases from J, the junction contained 12 bases not matched to a gene. Co-extraction yielded RNA and DNA from approximately 20-30 mg of unsorted bulk tissue. Chronic HBV infection was present, with no prior treatment. Whichever tumor sample was examined, it had over 90% viable tumor cells. The investigators made TCR beta cDNA from about 510 ng total RNA, using a constant-region primer. ARM-PCR was slightly modified, and three nested multiplex PCR rounds with it gave rise to the TCR beta libraries. The first two PCR rounds used TRBV1-TRBV30 primers with a Cbeta primer, roughly 10 cycles each. TCRdb analysed the multiplex PCR reads with MiXCR anew, one entry per CDR3 protein. This table holds about 99,000 distinct CDR3 sequences, roughly 69% found once.

The chain carries TRBV9 and TRBJ1-4; TRBD1 matches 8 bases. The sequencing sample was made of liver tumor tissue from sampling region 5. Subset in this sample: tumor region T5, tumor centre. This TCR was recovered from a woman aged 60 to 75 with primary liver carcinoma and hepatitis B virus infection. The CDR3 DNA sequence: TGTGCCAGCAGCGTAGGAGTCGGGGGGACAGGAGAAGAAAAACTGTTTTTT. It yields the protein CASSVGVGGTGEEKLFF.